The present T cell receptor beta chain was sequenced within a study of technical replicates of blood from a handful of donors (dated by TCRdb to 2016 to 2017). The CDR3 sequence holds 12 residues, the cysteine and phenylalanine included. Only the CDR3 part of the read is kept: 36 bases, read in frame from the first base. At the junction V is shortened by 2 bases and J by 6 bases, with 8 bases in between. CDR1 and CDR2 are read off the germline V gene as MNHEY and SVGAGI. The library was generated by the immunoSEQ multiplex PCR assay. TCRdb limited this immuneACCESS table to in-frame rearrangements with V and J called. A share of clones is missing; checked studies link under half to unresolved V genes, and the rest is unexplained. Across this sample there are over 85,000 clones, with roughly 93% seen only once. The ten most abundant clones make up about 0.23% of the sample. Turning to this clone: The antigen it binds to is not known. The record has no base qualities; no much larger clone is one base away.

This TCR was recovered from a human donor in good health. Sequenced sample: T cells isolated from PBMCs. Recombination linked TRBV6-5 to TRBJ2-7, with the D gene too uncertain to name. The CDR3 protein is CASSYGSGEQYF. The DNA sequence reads TGTGCCAGCAGTTACGGCTCGGGCGAGCAGTACTTC.